This T cell receptor beta chain was found in a study of high-grade serous ovarian cancer treatment subgroups. About the research overall: Samples averaged 14,192 reads and some 7,500 unique TCR beta rearrangements.

V shed 10 bases and J 1 base; nucleotides not matched to a gene: 4. Germline-derived CDR1 and CDR2 are MNHEY and SVGAGI. The CDR3 runs to 13 residues. Study outcomes and limitations: Only CDR3 was analyzed; CDR1 and CDR2 were not. TCR relatedness rose with neoantigen level and trended with mutation load. Repertoire similarity ranged about 0.1 to 0.79 between tumors of one patient.

As to this clone: What it binds is not known.

Some clones are missing from TCRdb's copy, which holds only in-frame ones; the method was immunoSEQ multiplex PCR. This table has roughly 5,300 clones, roughly 70% appearing once. Tumor samples were taken before definitive surgery or chemotherapy. The source of this sequence is a human patient with high-grade serous ovarian cancer. This chain joins TRBV6-5 and TRBJ1-1, with 9 positions matching TRBD1. The sequencing sample was made of tumor tissue. In nucleotides, the CDR3 is TGTGCCACTAGGGGACAGGGGAACACTGAAGCTTTCTTT. Its protein is CATRGQGNTEAFF.